This T cell receptor beta chain was sequenced for a study of cytomegalovirus exposure and HLA in healthy donors. In the PCR, 60 Vbeta and 13 Jbeta primers were used. TCRdb's copy holds only in-frame clones and misses some; the assay was immunoSEQ multiplex PCR. This sample has some 90,000 clones, with about 77% found just once. Unmatched junction bases numbered 1, after V lost 1 base and J lost 4 bases. The CDR3 length is 15 residues. Germline assignment: CDR1 SGHDT and CDR2 YYEEEE. This clone was seen a single time. The antigen is undetermined. Findings and caveats of the study: Further analysis was carried out later, and it showed several of the most significant clusters appearing linked to common viral pathogens. TCR beta chain V- and J-gene trimming was linked, in a later analysis, to a missense variant in DCLRE1C. It was assumed in the presence/absence analyses that sequencing depth was roughly uniform across donors.

The specimen sequenced was PBMCs. The V and J genes are TRBV5-6 and TRBJ2-5; 13 bases fit TRBD2. This TCR derives from a male donor in good health and CMV-seropositive. For the CDR3, the DNA is TGTGCCAGCAGCTTGACTAGCGGGAGGGCAGAGACCCAGTACTTC. It translates to CASSLTSGRAETQYF. Filled out from reference TRBV5-6 and TRBJ2-5, the complete variable domain reads DAGVTQSPTHLIKTRGQQVTLRCSPKSGHDTVSWYQQALGQGPQFIFQYYEEEERQRGNFPDRFSGHQFPNYSSELNVNALLLGDSALYLCASSLTSGRAETQYFGPGTRLLVL.